A single sample gave rise to the 14 T cell receptor beta chains below, sequenced in a study of OX40 agonist ivuxolimab in advanced cancers. Clones were sequenced by immunoSEQ multiplex PCR, and TCRdb holds only the in-frame ones, with some missing. The sample includes 65,000 to 75,000 clones, 70% to 90% of them seen just once. The material sequenced was CD4+ or CD8+ T cells sorted from blood, taken in a trial of the OX40 agonist ivuxolimab. All receptors come from an adult with an advanced solid tumor such as melanoma, head and neck, liver or kidney cancer.

This clone appeared a single time. This sequence joins TRBV28 and TRBJ2-5, with D unclear. The CDR3 runs to 15 residues. CDR1 is MDHEN, CDR2 SYDVKM, per germline. V gave up 4 bases and J gave up 1 base, with 13 bases separating them. The CDR3: CASSSPAQLQETQYF. The CDR3 DNA is TGTGCCAGCAGTTCACCCGCCCAGCTCCAAGAGACCCAGTACTTC.

The V call is TRBV11-2, the J call TRBJ1-6, with TRBD1 as a possible D gene (5 bases). This CDR3 contains 14 residues. Germline assignment: CDR1 SGHAT and CDR2 FQNNGV. The V and J ends lost 3 bases and 10 bases respectively, with 13 bases between them. CDR3 in amino acids: CASSLRTSYSPLHF. Written as DNA, the CDR3 is TGTGCCAGCAGCTTGAGGACATCCTACTCACCCCTCCACTTT.

This chain joins TRBV21-1 and TRBJ1-1; TRBD1 is taken as the D call from the table, unchecked against the DNA. TRBV21-1 is given as a pseudogene. The CDR3 loop spans 15 amino acids. CDR3 sequence: CASSKGGQVNTEAFF. The CDR3 nucleotides read TGTGCCAGCAGCAAAGGTGGCCAGGTGAACACTGAAGCTTTCTTT.

The rearrangement joins TRBV28 to TRBJ1-1, with a possible D match to TRBD1 (6 bases). Germline V lookup: CDR1 MDHEN, CDR2 SYDVKM. The CDR3 extends over 15 amino acids. The ends were cut back, 3 bases at V and 3 bases at J, with 14 bases in the middle. This chain's CDR3 is CASSFLGGEDTEAFF. The CDR3 coding sequence is TGTGCCAGCAGTTTTCTGGGGGGCGAGGACACTGAAGCTTTCTTT.

V and J are TRBV7-3 and TRBJ2-5; perhaps TRBD2 as D (6 bases). V lost 2 bases to trimming and J lost 3 bases, with 10 bases between them. CDR1 is SGHTA and CDR2 is FQGTGA in the germline V gene. This CDR3 is 14 amino acids long. Written as DNA, the CDR3 is TGTGCCAGCAGCTTAGGGGCTAGCGAAGAGACCCAGTACTTC. Translation: CASSLGASEETQYF.

The V gene is TRBV18, the J gene TRBJ1-2; D is ambiguous. The V and J ends lost 6 bases and 3 bases respectively, with 17 bases between them. This CDR3 comprises 15 residues. Germline values: CDR1 KGHSH, CDR2 LQKENI. The CDR3 is CASSPGAGLDYGYTF. CDR3 nucleotides: TGTGCCAGCTCCCCAGGCGCCGGCCTGGACTATGGCTACACCTTC.

The table lists this clone with a few counts. The gene calls are TRBV6-4 and TRBJ2-3; D unclear. V was clipped by 5 bases and J by 4 bases, with 16 bases between them. Germline assignment: CDR1 MRHNA and CDR2 SNTAGT. The CDR3 totals 15 residues. The CDR3 here is CASSWTESPPDTQYF. CDR3 nucleotides: TGTGCCAGCAGTTGGACCGAATCCCCACCAGATACGCAGTATTTT.

CDR3 coding DNA: TGTGCCAGCAGAAGGGACGGAGCCTACGAGCAGTACTTC. This gives the protein CASRRDGAYEQYF. The chain recombines TRBV2 with TRBJ2-5; D possibly uses TRBD1 or TRBD2 (5 bases each). The tail of the sequence fits TRBJ2-7 better, so the J call may be wrong. CDR1 and CDR2 from the germline V gene are SNHLY and FYNNEI. The CDR3 contains 13 residues.

In its sample, this clone was seen once. The V call is TRBV19, the J call TRBJ1-2; no firm D call. V was trimmed by 5 bases and J by 7 bases, leaving 11 bases between them. The CDR3 loop spans 12 amino acids. CDR1 and CDR2 (germline): LNHDA, SQIVND (reference sequence). For the CDR3, the DNA is TGTGCCAGTAGTTTCGGCGGGGTTGGCTACACCTTC. Encoded protein: CASSFGGVGYTF.

This sequence joins TRBV2 and TRBJ2-7; 7 nucleotides line up with TRBD2. Germline assignment: CDR1 SNHLY and CDR2 FYNNEI. The CDR3 is 14 residues long. J was trimmed by 6 bases and V by 0 bases; bases with no gene match: 5. This chain's CDR3 is CASSEAGGRVEQYF. The CDR3 bases are TGTGCCAGCAGTGAAGCCGGTGGGAGGGTCGAGCAGTACTTC.

The V and J genes are TRBV5-4 and TRBJ1-1, with D perhaps TRBD1 (6 bases). Trimming left V 3 bases short and J 2 bases short, with 8 bases between. This CDR3 is built from 13 residues. Germline loops: CDR1 SGHNT, CDR2 YYREEE (reference sequence). The CDR3 protein is CASSSGQNTEAFF. The CDR3 nucleotides are TGTGCCAGCAGCTCGGGACAAAACACTGAAGCTTTCTTT.

This clone has just a few counts. The CDR3 DNA reads as TGTGCCAGCACCGGGAACCTGGGAAACACCATATATTTT. Amino acid sequence: CASTGNLGNTIYF. The rearrangement joins TRBV7-9 to TRBJ1-3; unclear D gene. CDR3 length: 13 residues. V shed 7 bases and J shed 4 bases, with 11 bases lying between them. Germline V lookup: CDR1 SEHNR, CDR2 FQNEAQ (reference sequence).

The chain has TRBV10-3 and TRBJ1-1; D is possibly TRBD1 (5 bases). The germline V gene has CDR1 ENHRY and CDR2 SYGVKD. The CDR3 totals 14 residues. V lost 3 bases to trimming and J lost 4 bases, with 12 bases between them. The CDR3 coding sequence is TGTGCCATCAGTGATATTAATGGGGGCACTGAAGCTTTCTTT. Its protein is CAISDINGGTEAFF.

The genes are TRBV19 and TRBJ2-5; tentative D call: TRBD2 (6 bases). This CDR3 has 16 amino acids. V lost 6 bases and J lost 0, with 17 bases in between. Germline loops: CDR1 LNHDA, CDR2 SQIVND (reference sequence). This chain's CDR3 is CASSGTVAAYQETQYF. The DNA for the CDR3 is TGTGCCAGTAGCGGTACCGTAGCGGCTTACCAAGAGACCCAGTACTTC.